The clone carrying this T cell receptor (beta chain) was found a few times. The CDR3 length is 12 residues. Germline values: CDR1 SQVTM, CDR2 ANQGSEA. Trimming cost V 4 bases and J 6 bases, with 12 bases left between them. Under the authors' procedure: Amplification of reference gene primers provided the estimated nucleated cell counts. Sequenced by immunoSEQ multiplex PCR; TCRdb stores in-frame clones only, minus some. D and trimming were read from the DNA, whereas the V and J calls and clone size are those reported in that table. Among around 100,000 clones, approximately 80% were seen once, and the ten largest hold approximately 26%. The sample is drawn from a study of blood T cell repertoires in COVID-19. Across the whole study: The study drew acute and convalescent COVID-19 samples from the United States, Italy and Spain. T cells, B-cell-depleted T cells, or PBMCs provided the cDNA or gDNA that served as material.

The chain joins TRBV29-1 to TRBJ1-2; D is undetermined. This receptor was identified in a man between 60 and 70 years old with acute or convalescent COVID-19. Sequenced sample: peripheral blood. The CDR3 loop is CSVASGNNGYTF. In DNA, the CDR3 is TGCAGCGTTGCCTCCGGGAATAATGGCTACACCTTC.